This T cell receptor beta chain was observed in a study of blood T cell repertoires in COVID-19 (TCRdb year 2020). The study in broad terms: The collaborator samples originated in the United States, Italy and Spain and spanned the acute and convalescent phases of COVID-19. The material from the prospective study consisted of cDNA or gDNA derived from T cells, B-cell-depleted T cells, or PBMCs. Subjects who had been exposed to COVID-19, were actively infected with it, or had recovered from it provided the deeply sampled blood TCRbeta repertoires that made up the dataset. The repertoires were released in a freely available public database intended as a resource for research on the immune response to SARS-CoV-2. The samples were drawn from two sources: the first 160 participants of the ongoing ImmuneRACE study, and approximately 1,300 subjects contributed by 6 global collaborators. Sample metadata almost always included a de-identified subject ID, COVID-19 status, age in years and sex. HLA class I and class II types, where available, came from metadata supplied by the sample provider rather than from assay-based typing.

Including cysteine and phenylalanine, the CDR3 has 18 amino acids. Only the CDR3 DNA is retained, 54 bases long and in frame from the first base. Sequences LNHNV (CDR1) and YYDKDF (CDR2) are obtained from the germline V gene (reference sequence). V trim: 0 bases; J trim: 7 bases; unmatched bases: 13. Study-level results and caveats: The amount of clinical and demographic metadata varied by source and participant and was provided uncurated.

The collaborating institutions used their own protocols to collect whole blood in K2EDTA tubes. Collaborator samples were shipped for TCRbeta analysis as frozen whole blood, isolated PBMCs, or DNA extracted from either sample type. In regard to this clone: Its antigen specificity is not known. No base quality information exists; no much larger clone differs at one position.

The immunoSEQ Assay, a bias-controlled multiplex PCR, was used to amplify TCRbeta CDR3 regions from genomic DNA. Per the source publication's procedure: Nucleated cell counts per sample were estimated from amplification of reference gene primers within the assay. To quantify the absolute abundance of each unique TCRbeta CDR3 rearrangement, sequence reads were collapsed and filtered. Productive Simpson clonality was computed per sample as the square root of Simpson's diversity index over productive rearrangements. TCRdb took over this immuneACCESS table, retaining in-frame rearrangements with V and J assigned. Such tables are incomplete; in checked studies, under half of the missing clones stem from an unresolved V gene, and the remainder is unexplained. The V and J calls and the clone size are those of that table, but D and trimming were determined from the DNA. The sample records some 200,000 clones, roughly 90% of which are singletons. The ten most abundant clones make up approximately 0.5% of the sample.

Sequencing used peripheral blood. The chain uses TRBV15 and TRBJ1-1; 11 central nucleotides agree with TRBD1. The source of this sequence is a man aged 45-60 years with acute or convalescent COVID-19. The DNA sequence reads TGTGCCACCAGCAGAGATGGGTGGGACAGGGGGGATCGGTATGAAGCTTTCTTT. The encoded protein is CATSRDGWDRGDRYEAFF.